The sequence of this T cell receptor (beta chain) was determined in a study of cytomegalovirus exposure and HLA in healthy donors. Study-wide points: A later analysis found that most CMV-associated TCR beta chains appeared HLA-restricted.

Only a few counts were recorded for this clone. Its antigen is as yet unknown. It was with 60 Vbeta and 13 Jbeta primers that the PCR ran. TCRdb keeps only in-frame clones here, not all; method: immunoSEQ multiplex PCR. In the table there are 150,000 to 200,000 clones, about 13% of which are singletons. Germline V gene data show CDR1 as SQVTM and CDR2 as ANQGSEA. This CDR3 has 11 amino acids. V was clipped by 6 bases and J by 11 bases, with 16 bases between them. The donors gave bone marrow, and they were healthy. The source of this sequence is a man aged 45-65 years in good health and CMV-seropositive. The chain combines TRBV29-1 with TRBJ1-1; D is unresolved. The sequenced sample was PBMCs. CDR3 coding DNA: TGCAGCGTGACTCAAGGCCTCAAGGCTTTCTTT. As protein: CSVTQGLKAFF.